The source of this T cell receptor (beta chain) is a study of circulating CD8 cells and anti-PD-1 response in melanoma. From live CD3+CD8+TCRalphabeta+ cells, four PD-1 and/or TIGIT subsets were sorted. The V end lost 2 bases, the J end lost 3 bases, and 14 bases lay between the germline ends. CDR1 is LGHDT, CDR2 YNNKEL, per germline (reference sequence). The CDR3 totals 15 residues. This clonotype is judged large. TCR libraries were prepared from roughly 15 ng of total RNA with the QIAseq Immune Repertoire TCR panel. TCRdb processed the reads anew with MiXCR; each CDR3 protein has one entry. Among around 660 distinct CDR3 sequences, around 4% were seen once, and the ten largest hold 13% to 15%.

The V gene is TRBV3-1, the J gene TRBJ2-7; D might be TRBD1 or TRBD2, each matching 5 bases. This clonotype was sampled from a human donor with melanoma. Specimen: CD8+ T cells from PBMCs, collected at baseline or after one month of anti-PD-1 therapy (not recorded which). The CDR3 nucleotides are TGTGCCAGCAGCCAAACCGGGGCGTGGCTCTACGAGCAGTACTTC. Protein product: CASSQTGAWLYEQYF.